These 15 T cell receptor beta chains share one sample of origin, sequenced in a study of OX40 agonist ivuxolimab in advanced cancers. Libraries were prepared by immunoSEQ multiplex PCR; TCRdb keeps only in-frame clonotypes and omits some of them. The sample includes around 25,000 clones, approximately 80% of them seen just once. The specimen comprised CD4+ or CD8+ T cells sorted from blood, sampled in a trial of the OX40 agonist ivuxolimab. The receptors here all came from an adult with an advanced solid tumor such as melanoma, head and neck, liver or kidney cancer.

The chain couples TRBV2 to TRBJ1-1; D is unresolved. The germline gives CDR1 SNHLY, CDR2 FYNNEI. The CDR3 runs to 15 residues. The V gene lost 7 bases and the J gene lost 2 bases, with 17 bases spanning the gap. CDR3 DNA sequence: TGTGCCAGCATATTAGAGGGCAGCTTCAACACTGAAGCTTTCTTT. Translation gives CASILEGSFNTEAFF.

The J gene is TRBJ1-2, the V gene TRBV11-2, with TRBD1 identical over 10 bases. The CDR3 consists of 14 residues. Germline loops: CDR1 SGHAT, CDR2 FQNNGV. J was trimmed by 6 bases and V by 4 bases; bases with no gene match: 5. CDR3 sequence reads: CASSSSTGGHGYTF. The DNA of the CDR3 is TGTGCCAGCAGCTCCTCGACAGGGGGCCATGGCTACACCTTC.

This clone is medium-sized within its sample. CDR3 coding DNA: TGCGCCAGCAGATTGAACACTGAAGCTTTCTTT. It yields the protein CASRLNTEAFF. The chain couples TRBV4-1 to TRBJ1-1; D gene uncertain. Germline V gene sequence: CDR1 MGHRA, CDR2 YSYEKL. V gave up 6 bases and J gave up 0 bases, with 2 bases separating them. The CDR3 is 11 residues long.

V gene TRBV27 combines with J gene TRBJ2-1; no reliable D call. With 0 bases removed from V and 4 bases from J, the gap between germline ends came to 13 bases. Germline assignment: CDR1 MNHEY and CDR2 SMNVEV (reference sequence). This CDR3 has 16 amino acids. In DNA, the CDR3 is TGTGCCAGCAGTTTATCGACCACTCACCCTTACAATGAGCAGTTCTTC. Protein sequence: CASSLSTTHPYNEQFF.

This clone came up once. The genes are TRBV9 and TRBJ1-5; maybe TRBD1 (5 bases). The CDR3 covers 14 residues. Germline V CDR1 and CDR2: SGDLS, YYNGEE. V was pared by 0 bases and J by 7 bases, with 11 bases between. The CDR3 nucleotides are TGTGCCAGCAGCGTAGCCGGGGGACGCCAGCCCCAGCATTTT. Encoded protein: CASSVAGGRQPQHF.

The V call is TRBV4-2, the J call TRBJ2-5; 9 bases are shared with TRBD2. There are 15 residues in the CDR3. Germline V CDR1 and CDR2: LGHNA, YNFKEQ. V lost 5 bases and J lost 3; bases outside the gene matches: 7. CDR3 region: CASSFLAGLEETQYF. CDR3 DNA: TGTGCCAGCAGCTTCCTAGCGGGGCTCGAAGAGACCCAGTACTTC.

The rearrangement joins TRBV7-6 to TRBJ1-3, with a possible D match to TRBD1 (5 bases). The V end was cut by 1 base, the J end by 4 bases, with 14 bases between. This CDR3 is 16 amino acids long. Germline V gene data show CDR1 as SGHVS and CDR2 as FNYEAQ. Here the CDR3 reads CASSLVLGVPGNTIYF. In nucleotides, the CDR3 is TGTGCCAGCAGCTTAGTGTTGGGGGTTCCCGGAAACACCATATATTTT.

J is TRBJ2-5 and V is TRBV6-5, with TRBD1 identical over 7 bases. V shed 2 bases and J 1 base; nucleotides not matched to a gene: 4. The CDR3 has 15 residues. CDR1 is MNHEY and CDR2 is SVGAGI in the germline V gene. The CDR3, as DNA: TGTGCCAGCAGTTACGTCCGGGACAGCCAAGAGACCCAGTACTTC. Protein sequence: CASSYVRDSQETQYF.

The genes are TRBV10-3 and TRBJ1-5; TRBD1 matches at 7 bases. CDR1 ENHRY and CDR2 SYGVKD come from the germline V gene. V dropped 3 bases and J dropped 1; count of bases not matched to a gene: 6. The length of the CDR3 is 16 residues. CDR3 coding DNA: TGTGCCATCAGTGACCCGAACAGGGGAAGCAATCAGCCCCAGCATTTT. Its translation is CAISDPNRGSNQPQHF.

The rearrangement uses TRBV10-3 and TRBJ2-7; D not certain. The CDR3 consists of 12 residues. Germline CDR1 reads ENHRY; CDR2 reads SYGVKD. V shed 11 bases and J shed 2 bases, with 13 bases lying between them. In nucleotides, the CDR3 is TGTGCCGTACTGGACCAAACCTACGAGCAGTACTTC. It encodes CAVLDQTYEQYF.

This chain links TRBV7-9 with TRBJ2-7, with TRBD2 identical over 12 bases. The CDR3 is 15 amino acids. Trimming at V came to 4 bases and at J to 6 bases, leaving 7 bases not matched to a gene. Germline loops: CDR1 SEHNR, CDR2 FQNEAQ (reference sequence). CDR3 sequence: CASSSRLAGEFEQYF. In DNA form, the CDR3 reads TGTGCCAGCAGCTCCCGACTAGCGGGAGAGTTCGAGCAGTACTTC.

Written as DNA, the CDR3 is TGTGCCAGCAGGGGACCTAGCGGAAGTAACACCGGGGAGCTGTTTTTT. Protein sequence: CASRGPSGSNTGELFF. J is TRBJ2-2 and V is TRBV28, with 7 bases matching TRBD2. CDR1 and CDR2 (germline): MDHEN, SYDVKM. Unmatched junction bases numbered 9, after V lost 6 bases and J lost 2 bases. This CDR3 comprises 16 residues.

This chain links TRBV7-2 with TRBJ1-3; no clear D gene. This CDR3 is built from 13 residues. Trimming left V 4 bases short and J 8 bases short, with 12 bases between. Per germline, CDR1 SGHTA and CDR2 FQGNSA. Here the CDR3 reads CASSYNPAYTIYF. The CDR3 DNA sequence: TGTGCCAGCAGCTATAACCCAGCCTACACCATATATTTT.

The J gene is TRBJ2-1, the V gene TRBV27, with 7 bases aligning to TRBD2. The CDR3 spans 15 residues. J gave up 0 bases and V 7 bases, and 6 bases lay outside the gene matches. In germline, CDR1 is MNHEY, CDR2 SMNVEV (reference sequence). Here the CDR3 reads CASNRGGSSYNEQFF. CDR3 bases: TGTGCCAGCAACAGAGGCGGGAGCTCCTACAATGAGCAGTTCTTC.

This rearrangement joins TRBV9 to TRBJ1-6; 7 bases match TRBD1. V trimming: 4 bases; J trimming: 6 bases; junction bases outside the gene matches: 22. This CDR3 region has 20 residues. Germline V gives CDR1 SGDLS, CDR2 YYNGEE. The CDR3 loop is CASSLDPFSGTAKTNSPLHF. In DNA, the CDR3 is TGTGCCAGCAGCCTCGACCCCTTCAGCGGGACAGCAAAAACTAATTCACCCCTCCACTTT.